The 4 T cell receptor beta chains reported below all come from one sample, sequenced in a study of early T cells in non-severe SARS-CoV-2 infection (dated by TCRdb to the early 2020s). Library preparation was by 5' RACE. Sequencing was carried out with a NextSeq 500. TCRdb cleaned the public reads at Q25 with fastp, built clones with MiXCR and kept in-frame beta chains. CDR3 protein duplicates are merged, each entry listing the most common genes and DNA. This sample gives fewer than 35,000 distinct CDR3 sequences in total; about 5.3% of them show up just once. The top ten clonotypes cover almost 25% of the sample. Material for sequencing was whole blood. The receptors come from an adult who was a healthcare worker with PCR-confirmed SARS-CoV-2 infection or an uninfected control (not recorded which).

Many counts were recorded for this clonotype. The V call is TRBV5-1, the J call TRBJ2-3; D call uncertain. The CDR3 is 14 residues long. Per germline, CDR1 SGHRS and CDR2 YFSETQ. Between the trimmed V and J ends, which lost 0 bases and 4 bases, there was a span of 9 bases. As DNA, the CDR3 is TGCGCCAGCAGCTTGGATTCTAGACCAGATACGCAGTATTTT. The encoded protein is CASSLDSRPDTQYF.

The J gene is TRBJ2-5, the V gene TRBV7-2; D gene ambiguous. Germline-derived CDR1 and CDR2 are SGHTA and FQGNSA. The V and J ends lost 1 base and 3 bases respectively, with 9 bases between them. This CDR3 comprises 14 residues. The CDR3 here is CASSLDGRKETQYF. The CDR3 bases are TGTGCCAGCAGCTTAGACGGGCGGAAAGAGACCCAGTACTTC.

In this sample, this clonotype turned up many times. The V and J genes are TRBV7-9 and TRBJ2-7; D is uncertain. The CDR3 runs to 13 residues. V was clipped by 4 bases and J by 2 bases, with 9 bases between them. The germline V gene encodes CDR1 SEHNR and CDR2 FQNEAQ (reference sequence). Here the CDR3 reads CASSSRGTYEQYF. DNA of the CDR3: TGTGCCAGCAGCTCACGAGGTACCTACGAGCAGTACTTC.

This clonotype has a handful of counts. The gene calls are TRBV5-6 and TRBJ2-1; 7 positions agree with TRBD2. Germline CDR1 SGHDT, CDR2 YYEEEE. This CDR3 has 13 residues. J was trimmed by 8 bases and V by 0 bases; bases with no gene match: 2. CDR3 residues: CASSLGAGDEQFF. In DNA form, the CDR3 reads TGTGCCAGCAGCTTGGGCGCGGGGGATGAGCAGTTCTTC.